This T cell receptor (beta chain) was sequenced during a study of tumor-infiltrating lymphocytes in localized non-small cell lung cancer. CDR1 is SGDLS, CDR2 YYNGEE, per germline. V gave up 0 bases and J gave up 0 bases, with 10 bases separating them. This CDR3 region has 15 residues. A remark on this clone: What it recognizes is unknown.

Repertoires were generated with immunoSEQ multiplex PCR, while TCRdb's copy carries only in-frame clones and drops some. The data show about 9,500 clones, approximately 75% seen once. Study findings and constraints: Different pieces of the same tissue went to different assays, confounding technical variation with intratumor heterogeneity.

The chain has TRBV9 and TRBJ2-7; D is unclear. Sequenced material: lung tumor tissue. This clonotype was obtained from a human donor with non-small cell lung cancer. CDR3 sequence (DNA): TGTGCCAGCAGCGTAGACTCTGATAGCTCCTACGAGCAGTACTTC. Translated: CASSVDSDSSYEQYF.